This T cell receptor (beta chain) derives from a study of breast tumors, draining lymph nodes, adjacent tissues (TCRdb year 2016). Notes on the research overall: Breast cancer patients provided tumor, adjacent nontumor tissue and axillary lymph nodes, and the study compared the TCR beta repertoires across these three sources. In human breast cancer, the study set out to evaluate how tumor, surrounding tissue and draining lymph node repertoires relate to one another and whether T cells may move between these sites.

Ten or more counts support this clonotype. Its binding antigen is unknown. Given a much more abundant clone one base away, this may be a read error. Likely a read error: the CDR3 ends without its conserved phenylalanine or tryptophan. TCRdb lists the instrument as Illumina HiSeq 2000. TCR beta chain libraries were generated by multiplex PCR amplification. The amplified TCR beta chain products were analyzed by high-throughput sequencing. TCRdb applied fastp at Q25 and MiXCR to the public reads, then kept only in-frame beta chains. For every CDR3 protein sequence, its rows merge into one entry that carries the most common genes and DNA. The sample table records 140,000 or so distinct CDR3 sequences; less than 35% of these occur just once. The ten largest account for approximately 2.3% of the sample. Lymph node samples were obtained from the axillary draining lymph nodes of breast cancer patients. What the work shows at the level of the full study, not this receptor alone: Rather than being directly demonstrated, the conclusion that tumor T cells originate in lymph nodes was presented as consistent with a hypothesis. A scenario in which most tumor T cells derive from the lymph node and then expand within tumor tissue was judged to be consistent with the data. T-cell repertoire diversity in tumors was found to be lower than in lymph nodes but higher than in nontumor tissue, and preferential V and J gene usage was observed. Tumor and nontumor tissue repertoires were found to be significantly more similar in luminal-like than in basal-like breast cancer.

Sequencing used axillary lymph node tissue. The TCR comes from a female donor with breast cancer. Some clones in this sample may be carry-over from other donors' samples.

CDR3 sequence: CASSVSDGYEQYS. The nucleotide sequence is TGTGCCAGCAGCGTATCTGACGGTTACGAGCAGTACTCC. The chain joins TRBV9 to TRBJ2-7, with the D gene uncertain. In the germline V gene, CDR1 corresponds to SGDLS and CDR2 to YYNGEE. V loses 1 base, J loses 4 bases, and the germline ends lie 9 bases apart. The CDR3 numbers 13 amino acids, ends counted. Just CDR3 DNA is preserved here, 39 bases in frame from base 1.